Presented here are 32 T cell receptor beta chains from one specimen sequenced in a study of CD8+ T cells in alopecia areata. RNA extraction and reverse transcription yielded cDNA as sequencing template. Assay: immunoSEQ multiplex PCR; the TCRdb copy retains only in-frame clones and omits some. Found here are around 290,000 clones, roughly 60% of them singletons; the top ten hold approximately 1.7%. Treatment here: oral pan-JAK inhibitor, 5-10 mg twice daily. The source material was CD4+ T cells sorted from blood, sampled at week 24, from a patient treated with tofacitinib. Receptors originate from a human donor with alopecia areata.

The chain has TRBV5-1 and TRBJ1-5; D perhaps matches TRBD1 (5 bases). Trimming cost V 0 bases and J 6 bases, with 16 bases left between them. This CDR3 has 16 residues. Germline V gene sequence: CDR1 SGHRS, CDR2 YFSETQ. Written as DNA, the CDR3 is TGCGCCAGCAGCTTGGGGCAGACCGGGGACGGTCAGCCCCAGCATTTT. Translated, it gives CASSLGQTGDGQPQHF.

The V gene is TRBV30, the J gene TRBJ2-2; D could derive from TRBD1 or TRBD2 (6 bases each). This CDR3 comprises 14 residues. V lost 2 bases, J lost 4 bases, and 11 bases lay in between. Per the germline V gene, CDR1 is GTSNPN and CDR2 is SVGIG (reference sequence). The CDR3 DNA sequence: TGTGCCTGGAGTAACGGGGGCTTCACCGGGGAGCTGTTTTTT. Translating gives CAWSNGGFTGELFF.

Here the CDR3 DNA reads TGTGCCAGCAGCTCTGACAGGGGCACCGGGGAGCTGTTTTTT. Its protein product is CASSSDRGTGELFF. This chain connects TRBV11-2 to TRBJ2-2, with 8 bases aligning to TRBD1. The CDR3 extends over 14 amino acids. Germline V gene data show CDR1 as SGHAT and CDR2 as FQNNGV. J was trimmed by 4 bases and V by 4 bases; bases with no gene match: 2.

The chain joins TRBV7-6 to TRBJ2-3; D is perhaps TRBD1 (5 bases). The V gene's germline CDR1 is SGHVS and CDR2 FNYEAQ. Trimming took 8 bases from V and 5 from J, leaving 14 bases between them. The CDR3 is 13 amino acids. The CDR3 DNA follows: TGTGCCAGCGGACGATACAGGCGAGATACGCAGTATTTT. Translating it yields CASGRYRRDTQYF.

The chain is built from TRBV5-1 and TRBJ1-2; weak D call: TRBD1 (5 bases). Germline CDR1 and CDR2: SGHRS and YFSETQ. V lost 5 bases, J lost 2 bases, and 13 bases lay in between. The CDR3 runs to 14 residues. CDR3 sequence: CASSSTTVNYGYTF. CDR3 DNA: TGCGCCAGCAGTTCGACGACAGTAAACTATGGCTACACCTTC. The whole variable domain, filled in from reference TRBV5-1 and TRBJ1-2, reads KAGVTQTPRYLIKTRGQQVTLSCSPISGHRSVSWYQQTPGQGLQFLFEYFSETQRNKGNFPGRFSGRQFSNSRSEMNVSTLELGDSALYLCASSSTTVNYGYTFGSGTRLTVV.

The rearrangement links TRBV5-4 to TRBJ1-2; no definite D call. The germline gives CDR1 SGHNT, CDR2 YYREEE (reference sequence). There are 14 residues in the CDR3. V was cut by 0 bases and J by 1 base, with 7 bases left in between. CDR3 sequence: CASSLDGRNYGYTF. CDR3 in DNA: TGTGCCAGCAGCTTGGACGGGCGTAACTATGGCTACACCTTC.

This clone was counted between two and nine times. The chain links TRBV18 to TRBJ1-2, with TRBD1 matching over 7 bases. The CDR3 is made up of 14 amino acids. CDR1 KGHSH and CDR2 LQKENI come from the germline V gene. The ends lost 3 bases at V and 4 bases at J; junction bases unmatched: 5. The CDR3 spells CASSPTGTVYGYTF. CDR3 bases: TGTGCCAGCTCACCCACCGGGACAGTCTATGGCTACACCTTC.

CDR3 region: CASSSKSEKLFF. As DNA, the CDR3 is TGTGCCAGCAGTTCGAAGTCTGAAAAACTGTTTTTT. The V call is TRBV27, the J call TRBJ1-4, with D unresolved. Trimming took 4 bases from V and 7 from J, leaving 7 bases between them. The CDR3 is 12 amino acids. In germline, CDR1 is MNHEY, CDR2 SMNVEV (reference sequence). Using reference TRBV27 and TRBJ1-4 for the parts outside the CDR3, the full variable domain is EAQVTQNPRYLITVTGKKLTVTCSQNMNHEYMSWYRQDPGLGLRQIYYSMNVEVTDKGDVPEGYKVSRKEKRNFPLILESPSPNQTSLYFCASSSKSEKLFFGSGTQLSVL.

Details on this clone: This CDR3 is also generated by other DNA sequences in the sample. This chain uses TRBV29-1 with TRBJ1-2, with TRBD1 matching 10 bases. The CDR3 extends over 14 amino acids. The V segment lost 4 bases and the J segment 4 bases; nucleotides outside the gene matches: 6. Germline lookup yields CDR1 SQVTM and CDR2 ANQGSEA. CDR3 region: CSVAPRQGAYGYTF. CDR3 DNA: TGCAGCGTTGCCCCAAGACAGGGGGCCTATGGCTACACCTTC.

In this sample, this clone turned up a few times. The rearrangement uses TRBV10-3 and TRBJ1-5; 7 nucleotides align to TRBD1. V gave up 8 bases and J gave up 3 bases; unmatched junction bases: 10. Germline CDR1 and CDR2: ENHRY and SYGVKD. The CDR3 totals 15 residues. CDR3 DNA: TGTGCCATCGGACAGGAGAATTCGAACAATCAGCCCCAGCATTTT. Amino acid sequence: CAIGQENSNNQPQHF.

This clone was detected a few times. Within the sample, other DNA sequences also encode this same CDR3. CDR3 DNA sequence: TGCAGTGCTAGAGCCAGAGAGACCCAGTACTTC. Amino acid sequence: CSARARETQYF. V usage is TRBV20-1 and J usage is TRBJ2-5; D gene uncertain. CDR1 and CDR2 (germline): DFQATT, SNEGSKA (reference sequence). The CDR3 totals 11 residues. V gave up 1 base and J gave up 4 bases, with 4 bases separating them.

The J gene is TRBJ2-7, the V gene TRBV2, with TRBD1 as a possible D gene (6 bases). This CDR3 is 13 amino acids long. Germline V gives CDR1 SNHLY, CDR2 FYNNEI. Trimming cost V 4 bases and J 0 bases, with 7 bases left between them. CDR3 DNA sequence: TGTGCCAGCAGTGTGGACAGCTCCTACGAGCAGTACTTC. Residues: CASSVDSSYEQYF.

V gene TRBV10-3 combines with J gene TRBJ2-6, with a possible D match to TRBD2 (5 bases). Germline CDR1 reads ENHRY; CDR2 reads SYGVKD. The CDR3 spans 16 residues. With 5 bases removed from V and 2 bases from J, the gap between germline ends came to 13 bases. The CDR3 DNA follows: TGTGCCATCAGTCTTACAACGGGGACTGGGGCCAACGTCCTGACTTTC. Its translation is CAISLTTGTGANVLTF.

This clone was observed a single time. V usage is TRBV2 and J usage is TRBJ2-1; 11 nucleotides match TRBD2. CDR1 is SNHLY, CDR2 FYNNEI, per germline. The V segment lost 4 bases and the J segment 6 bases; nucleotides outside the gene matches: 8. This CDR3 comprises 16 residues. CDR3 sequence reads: CASSVVGLAGGNEQFF. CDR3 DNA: TGTGCCAGCAGTGTGGTGGGTCTAGCGGGGGGCAATGAGCAGTTCTTC.

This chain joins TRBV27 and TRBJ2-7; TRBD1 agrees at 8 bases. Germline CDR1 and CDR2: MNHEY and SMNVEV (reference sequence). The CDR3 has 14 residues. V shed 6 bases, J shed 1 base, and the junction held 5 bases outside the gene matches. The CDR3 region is CASRRTGPSYEQYF. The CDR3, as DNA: TGTGCCAGCAGGAGGACAGGGCCTTCCTACGAGCAGTACTTC.

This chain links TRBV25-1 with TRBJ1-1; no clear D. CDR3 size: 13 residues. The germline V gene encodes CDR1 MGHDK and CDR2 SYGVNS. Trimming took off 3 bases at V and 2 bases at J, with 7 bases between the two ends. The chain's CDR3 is CASSDRPNTEAFF. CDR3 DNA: TGTGCCAGCAGTGACAGGCCAAACACTGAAGCTTTCTTT.

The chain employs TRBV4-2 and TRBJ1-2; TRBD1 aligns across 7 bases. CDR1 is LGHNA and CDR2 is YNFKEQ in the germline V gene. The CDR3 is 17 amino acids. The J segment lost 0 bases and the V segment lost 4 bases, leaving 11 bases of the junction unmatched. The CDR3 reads CASSLRRGPESNYGYTF. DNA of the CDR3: TGTGCCAGCAGCCTAAGAAGGGGGCCCGAGTCTAACTATGGCTACACCTTC.

The CDR3 DNA reads as TGCAGTGCGAGGGACGGATACGAGCAGTACTTC. It specifies CSARDGYEQYF. The chain has TRBV20-1 and TRBJ2-7; perhaps D is TRBD1 or TRBD2 (5 bases each). Trimming took 6 bases from V and 4 from J, leaving 10 bases between them. Germline values: CDR1 DFQATT, CDR2 SNEGSKA (reference sequence). This CDR3 has 11 amino acids.

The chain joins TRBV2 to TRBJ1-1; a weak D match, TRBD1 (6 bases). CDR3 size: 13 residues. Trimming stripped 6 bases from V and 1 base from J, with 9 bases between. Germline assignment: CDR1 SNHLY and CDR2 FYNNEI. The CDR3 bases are TGTGCCAGCAGACGACAGGAGAACACTGAAGCTTTCTTT. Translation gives CASRRQENTEAFF.

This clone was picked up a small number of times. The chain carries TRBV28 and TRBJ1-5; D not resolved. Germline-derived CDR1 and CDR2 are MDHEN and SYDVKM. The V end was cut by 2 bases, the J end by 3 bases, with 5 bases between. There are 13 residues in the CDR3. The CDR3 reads CASSLGVNQPQHF. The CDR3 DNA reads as TGTGCCAGCAGTTTAGGGGTCAATCAGCCCCAGCATTTT.

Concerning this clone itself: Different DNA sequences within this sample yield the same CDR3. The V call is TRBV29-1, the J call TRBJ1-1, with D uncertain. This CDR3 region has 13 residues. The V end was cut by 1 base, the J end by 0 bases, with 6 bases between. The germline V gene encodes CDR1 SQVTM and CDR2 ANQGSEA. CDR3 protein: CSVEGRMNTEAFF. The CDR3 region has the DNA TGCAGCGTTGAAGGCCGAATGAACACTGAAGCTTTCTTT.

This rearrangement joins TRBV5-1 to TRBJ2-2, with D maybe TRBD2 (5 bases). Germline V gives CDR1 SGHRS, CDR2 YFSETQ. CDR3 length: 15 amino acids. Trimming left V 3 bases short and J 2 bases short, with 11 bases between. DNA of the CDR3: TGCGCCAGCAGCTCCGGACGGGGAAACACCGGGGAGCTGTTTTTT. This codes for CASSSGRGNTGELFF.

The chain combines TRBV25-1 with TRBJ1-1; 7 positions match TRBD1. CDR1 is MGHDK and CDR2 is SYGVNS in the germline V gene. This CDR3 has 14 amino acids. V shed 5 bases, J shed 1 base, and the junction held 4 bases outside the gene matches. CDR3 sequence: CASSPAGGNTEAFF. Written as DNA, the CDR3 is TGTGCCAGCAGTCCGGCAGGGGGGAACACTGAAGCTTTCTTT.

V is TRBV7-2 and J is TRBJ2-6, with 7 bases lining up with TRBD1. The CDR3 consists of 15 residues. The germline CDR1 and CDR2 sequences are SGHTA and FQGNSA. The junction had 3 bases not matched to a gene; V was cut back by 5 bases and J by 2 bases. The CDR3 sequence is CASSPGGAGANVLTF. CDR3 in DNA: TGTGCCAGCAGCCCAGGGGGAGCTGGGGCCAACGTCCTGACTTTC.

This chain's CDR3 is CASNAGLSYEQYF. DNA for the CDR3: TGTGCCAGCAACGCGGGACTCTCCTACGAGCAGTACTTC. The chain combines TRBV6-5 with TRBJ2-7, with a possible D match to TRBD2 (6 bases). The CDR3 length is 13 residues. The germline V and J ends were trimmed by 7 bases and 0 bases, with 10 bases remaining between them. The germline gives CDR1 MNHEY, CDR2 SVGAGI.

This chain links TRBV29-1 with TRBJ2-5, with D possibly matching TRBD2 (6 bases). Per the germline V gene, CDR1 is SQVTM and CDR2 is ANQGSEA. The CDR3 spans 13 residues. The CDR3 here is CSLGGPIQETQYF. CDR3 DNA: TGCAGTCTGGGGGGACCGATCCAAGAGACCCAGTACTTC.

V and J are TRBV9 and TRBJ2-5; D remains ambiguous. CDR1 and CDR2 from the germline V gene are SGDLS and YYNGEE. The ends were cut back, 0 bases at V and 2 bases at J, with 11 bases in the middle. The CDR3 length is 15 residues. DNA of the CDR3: TGTGCCAGCAGCGTAGGGGCGGTCGATCAAGAGACCCAGTACTTC. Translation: CASSVGAVDQETQYF.

The CDR3 region has the DNA TGCAGCGTCGGGGGCGATGAGCAGTTCTTC. Translation: CSVGGDEQFF. This chain links TRBV29-1 with TRBJ2-1; D is perhaps TRBD1 or TRBD2 (6 bases each). The CDR3 is 10 amino acids. Trimming stripped 6 bases from V and 8 bases from J, with 8 bases between. Germline loops: CDR1 SQVTM, CDR2 ANQGSEA.

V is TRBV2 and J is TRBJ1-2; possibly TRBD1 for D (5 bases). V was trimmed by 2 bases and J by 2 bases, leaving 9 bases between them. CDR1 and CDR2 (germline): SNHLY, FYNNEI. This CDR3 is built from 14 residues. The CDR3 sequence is CASSESGVNYGYTF. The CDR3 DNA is TGTGCCAGCAGTGAATCGGGGGTAAACTATGGCTACACCTTC.

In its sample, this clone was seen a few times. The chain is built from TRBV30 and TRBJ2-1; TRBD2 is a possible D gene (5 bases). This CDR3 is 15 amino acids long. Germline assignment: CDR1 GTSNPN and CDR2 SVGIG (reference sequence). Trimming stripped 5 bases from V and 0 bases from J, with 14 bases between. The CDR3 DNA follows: TGTGCCTGGGGTCCAGGTGGAGGCTCCTACAATGAGCAGTTCTTC. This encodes CAWGPGGGSYNEQFF.

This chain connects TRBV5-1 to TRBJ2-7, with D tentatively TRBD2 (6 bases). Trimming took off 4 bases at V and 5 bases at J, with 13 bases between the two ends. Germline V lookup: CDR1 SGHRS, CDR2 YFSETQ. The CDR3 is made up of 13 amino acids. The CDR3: CASSNRGGNEQYF. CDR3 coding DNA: TGCGCCAGCAGCAACCGAGGAGGGAACGAGCAGTACTTC.

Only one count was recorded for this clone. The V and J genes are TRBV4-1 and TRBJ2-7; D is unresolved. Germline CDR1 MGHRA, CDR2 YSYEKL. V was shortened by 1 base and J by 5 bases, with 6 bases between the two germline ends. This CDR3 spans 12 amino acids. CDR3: CASSQVGNEQYF. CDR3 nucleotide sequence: TGCGCCAGCAGCCAAGTCGGTAACGAGCAGTACTTC.